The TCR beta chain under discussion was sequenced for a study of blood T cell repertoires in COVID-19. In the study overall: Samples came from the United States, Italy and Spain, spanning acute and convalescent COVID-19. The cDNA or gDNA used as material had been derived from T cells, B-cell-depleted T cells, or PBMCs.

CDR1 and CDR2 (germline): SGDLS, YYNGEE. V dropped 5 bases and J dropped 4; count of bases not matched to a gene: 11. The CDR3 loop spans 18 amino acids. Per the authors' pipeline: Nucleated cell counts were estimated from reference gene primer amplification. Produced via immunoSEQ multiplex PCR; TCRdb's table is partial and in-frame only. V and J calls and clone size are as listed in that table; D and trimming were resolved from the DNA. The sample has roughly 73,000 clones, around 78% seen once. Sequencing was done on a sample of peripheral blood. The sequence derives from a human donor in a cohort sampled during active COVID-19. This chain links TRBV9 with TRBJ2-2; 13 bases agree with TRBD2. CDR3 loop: CASSERTSGSWSTGELFF. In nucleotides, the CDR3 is TGTGCCAGCAGTGAAAGGACTAGCGGGAGTTGGTCCACCGGGGAGCTGTTTTTT.